This is a list of T cell receptor beta chains from one sample in a study of graft-versus-host responses after intestinal transplantation. Their cognate antigens are unknown. The method was immunoSEQ multiplex PCR; TCRdb's version includes in-frame clones alone and lacks a portion of them. The repertoire holds 90,000 to 120,000 clones, with approximately 90% as singletons. The starting material was unstimulated CD4+ T cells sorted from spleen or lymph node cells, obtained before transplant. These receptors came from a human donor who was the organ donor for an intestinal transplant. Each CDR3 is given with its conserved first and last residue. The D gene is left open where the match is weak. Clone size, where shown, is once, few, many, or a class for clones that have expanded.

v_gene	abundance	d_gene	j_gene	CDR3aa	CDR3nt
TRBV18	-	TRBD1	TRBJ2-7	CASSPRDSSYEQYF	TGTGCCAGCTCACCACGGGACAGTTCCTACGAGCAGTACTTC
TRBV4-1	-	TRBD2	TRBJ2-2	CASSRGLAGGPEDTGELFF	TGCGCCAGCAGCCGGGGACTAGCGGGAGGGCCGGAGGACACCGGGGAGCTGTTTTTT
TRBV4-1	-	TRBD2	TRBJ2-1	CASSLRTGRAENEQFF	TGCGCCAGCAGCCTGAGAACCGGGAGGGCGGAGAATGAGCAGTTCTTC
TRBV6-1	-	-	TRBJ1-5	CASSESILQPQHF	TGTGCCAGCAGTGAATCGATACTCCAGCCCCAGCATTTT
TRBV7-9	-	TRBD1	TRBJ1-6	CASSLSGTGGNSPLHF	TGTGCCAGCAGCTTATCAGGGACAGGGGGGAATTCACCCCTCCACTTT
TRBV5-4	few	-	TRBJ2-7	CASMRAGATSYEQYF	TGTGCCAGCATGAGGGCGGGGGCGACATCCTACGAGCAGTACTTC
TRBV19	-	-	TRBJ1-6	CASSTSQQYSPLHF	TGTGCCAGTAGTACCAGTCAACAATATTCACCCCTCCACTTT
TRBV5-1	-	-	TRBJ2-7	CASSLRSRTATIFYEQYF	TGCGCCAGCAGCCTCCGATCTCGGACAGCCACCATATTCTACGAGCAGTACTTC
TRBV30	-	TRBD2	TRBJ2-3	CAWSVTGGRTDTQYF	TGTGCCTGGAGTGTAACGGGGGGTCGCACAGATACGCAGTATTTT
TRBV5-1	-	-	TRBJ1-3	CASSLGQGLNTIYF	TGCGCCAGCAGCTTGGGGCAGGGCCTGAACACCATATATTTT
TRBV9	-	TRBD1	TRBJ1-2	CASSVQGAQYGYTF	TGTGCCAGCAGCGTACAGGGGGCGCAATATGGCTACACCTTC
TRBV11-2	few	-	TRBJ1-3	CASSPGLFSGNTIYF	TGTGCCAGCAGCCCCGGACTCTTCTCTGGAAACACCATATATTTT
TRBV6-6	-	-	TRBJ2-1	CASRLDSLPSNEQFF	TGTGCCAGCAGGCTGGACTCCCTCCCGTCCAATGAGCAGTTCTTC
TRBV18	-	-	TRBJ2-7	CASSPPPGGGLGEQYF	TGTGCCAGCTCACCACCGCCGGGCGGGGGCTTAGGAGAGCAGTACTTC
TRBV2	-	-	TRBJ1-4	CGSTASQLPGEKLFF	TGTGGCAGCACGGCAAGCCAACTCCCTGGTGAAAAACTGTTTTTT
TRBV7-8	-	-	TRBJ1-1	CASSLVAGVVVTEAFF	TGTGCCAGCAGCTTAGTGGCAGGGGTTGTGGTCACTGAAGCTTTCTTT
TRBV6-1	-	-	TRBJ1-1	CASSLARRSAFF	TGTGCCAGCAGTTTGGCCAGGCGATCAGCTTTCTTT
TRBV18	-	TRBD1	TRBJ2-4	CASSPPLGQGEDIQYF	TGTGCCAGCTCACCGCCGTTGGGACAGGGCGAGGACATTCAGTACTTC
TRBV5-1	-	TRBD2	TRBJ2-4	CASSFQPRGGERDIQYF	TGCGCCAGCAGCTTCCAACCTCGGGGAGGGGAGAGGGACATTCAGTACTTC
TRBV2	few	-	TRBJ2-1	CASRRNYPNNEQFF	TGTGCCAGCAGGAGGAACTATCCGAACAATGAGCAGTTCTTC
TRBV19	-	-	TRBJ2-1	CASSILGISYNEQFF	TGTGCCAGTAGTATACTAGGGATCTCCTACAATGAGCAGTTCTTC
TRBV6-1	once	-	TRBJ1-2	CANWDTKQNYGYTF	TGTGCCAATTGGGACACAAAACAAAACTATGGCTACACCTTC
TRBV6-1	-	TRBD1	TRBJ1-5	CASNWDRGNQPQHF	TGTGCCAGCAATTGGGACAGGGGCAATCAGCCCCAGCATTTT
TRBV30	-	-	TRBJ1-6	CAWSLTFYNSPLHF	TGTGCCTGGAGTTTGACATTCTATAATTCACCCCTCCACTTT
TRBV14	-	-	TRBJ2-1	CASSPSYNEQFF	TGTGCCAGCAGCCCCTCATACAATGAGCAGTTCTTC
TRBV7-7	-	TRBD2	TRBJ2-5	CASSPLTRGGETQYF	TGTGCCAGCAGCCCCCTTACTCGCGGGGGGGAGACCCAGTACTTC
TRBV6-5	-	-	TRBJ1-1	CASSYRQGRAFF	TGTGCCAGCAGTTACCGGCAGGGGAGAGCTTTCTTT
TRBV5-1	-	-	TRBJ2-7	CASSFSGLNEQYF	TGCGCCAGCAGCTTTAGTGGCCTCAACGAGCAGTACTTC
TRBV5-4	-	TRBD2	TRBJ2-5	CASSLGLAGGQETQYF	TGTGCCAGCAGCTTGGGCCTAGCGGGGGGACAAGAGACCCAGTACTTC
TRBV4-2	-	-	TRBJ1-3	CASSQPRSSGNTIYF	TGTGCCAGCAGCCAACCTAGGAGCTCTGGAAACACCATATATTTT
TRBV30	-	-	TRBJ2-7	CAWRGRTSFSYEQYF	TGTGCCTGGAGGGGAAGGACAAGCTTCTCCTACGAGCAGTACTTC
TRBV19	-	-	TRBJ2-1	CASRLSGTGDNEQFF	TGTGCCAGTAGACTTTCCGGGACTGGTGACAATGAGCAGTTCTTC
TRBV7-9	-	-	TRBJ2-5	CASSMETQYF	TGTGCCAGCAGTATGGAGACCCAGTACTTC
TRBV29-1	-	-	TRBJ1-2	CSVEERSSRDYGYTF	TGCAGCGTTGAAGAGAGAAGCTCTCGGGACTATGGCTACACCTTC
TRBV6-5	-	-	TRBJ1-2	CASSYSASYGYTF	TGTGCCAGCAGTTACTCAGCCAGCTATGGCTACACCTTC
TRBV30	few	-	TRBJ1-1	CAWNQEFSEAFF	TGTGCCTGGAACCAGGAATTTAGTGAAGCTTTCTTT
TRBV11-2	-	TRBD2	TRBJ2-1	CASSLGLAGTNEQFF	TGTGCCAGCAGCTTAGGACTAGCGGGAACCAATGAGCAGTTCTTC
TRBV5-1	-	-	TRBJ2-5	CASSQGIGVQGLQETQYF	TGCGCCAGCAGCCAGGGGATTGGGGTTCAGGGGCTCCAAGAGACCCAGTACTTC
TRBV29-1	once	-	TRBJ2-3	CSVATQGGGTDTQYF	TGCAGCGTAGCCACACAGGGAGGCGGCACAGATACGCAGTATTTT
TRBV9	few	-	TRBJ1-3	CASSVDWSPGNTIYF	TGTGCCAGCAGCGTAGATTGGAGTCCGGGAAACACCATATATTTT
TRBV7-9	-	-	TRBJ1-1	CASSLVIATEAFF	TGTGCCAGCAGCTTAGTTATCGCTACTGAAGCTTTCTTT
TRBV29-1	-	-	TRBJ2-2	CSVVRSEHRGAVF	TGCAGCGTTGTCAGGTCCGAACACCGGGGAGCTGTTTTT
TRBV6-1	-	-	TRBJ2-7	CASSVAAYEQYF	TGTGCCAGCAGTGTAGCAGCCTACGAGCAGTACTTC
TRBV7-2	-	-	TRBJ2-4	CASSPTASRTKNIQYF	TGTGCCAGCAGCCCGACAGCAAGTCGAACCAAAAACATTCAGTACTTC